The 12 T cell receptor beta chains below were found in one sample sequenced in a study of shared clonotypes between healthy human individuals. Terminally differentiated effector memory CD45RA+ cells were excluded from the naive CD8 cells, which were CD45RO-negative and positively selected for CCR7. Produced via immunoSEQ multiplex PCR; TCRdb's table is partial and in-frame only. The sample has around 2.1 million clones; 93% are singletons. The sequenced sample was naive CD8+ T cells from PBMCs. Receptors were obtained from a young man in good health. Some clones in this sample may be carry-over from other donors' samples.

The J gene is TRBJ2-2, the V gene TRBV7-8; D might be TRBD2 (6 bases). This CDR3 comprises 20 residues. V was cut by 3 bases and J by 1 base, with 24 bases left in between. Germline V gene lookup returns CDR1 SGHVS and CDR2 FQNEAQ. The CDR3 bases are TGTGCCAGCAGCTTCGACAAACTAGCAGGCAGCCGGAGGAACACCGGGGAGCTGTTTTTT. As protein: CASSFDKLAGSRRNTGELFF.

The V call is TRBV7-9, the J call TRBJ2-7; 7 nucleotides align to TRBD1. The length of the CDR3 is 16 residues. J was trimmed by 3 bases and V by 5 bases; bases with no gene match: 13. Germline assignment: CDR1 SEHNR and CDR2 FQNEAQ (reference sequence). CDR3 bases: TGTGCCAGCAGCCTAGGATGGGGACAGACGTTCTACGAGCAGTACTTC. Residues: CASSLGWGQTFYEQYF.

The chain combines TRBV19 with TRBJ1-2; D is unclear. Per the germline V gene, CDR1 is LNHDA and CDR2 is SQIVND (reference sequence). V lost 1 base, J lost 0 bases, and 6 bases lay in between. The CDR3 runs to 14 residues. The DNA of the CDR3 is TGTGCCAGTAGTATAGCTTTAGCTAACTATGGCTACACCTTC. Translated: CASSIALANYGYTF. The variable domain in full, completed from reference TRBV19 and TRBJ1-2, reads DGGITQSPKYLFRKEGQNVTLSCEQNLNHDAMYWYRQDPGQGLRLIYYSQIVNDFQKGDIAEGYSVSREKKESFPLTVTSAQKNPTAFYLCASSIALANYGYTFGSGTRLTVV.

The chain uses TRBV2 and TRBJ2-7; D possibly matches TRBD1 or TRBD2 (7 bases each). The CDR3 consists of 15 residues. The germline V gene has CDR1 SNHLY and CDR2 FYNNEI. Between the trimmed V and J ends, which lost 11 bases and 3 bases, there was a span of 23 bases. The CDR3 sequence: CAGGRGLATLYEQYF. The CDR3 nucleotides read TGTGCCGGGGGGAGGGGGCTAGCGACCCTCTACGAGCAGTACTTC. Complete variable domain (other parts from reference TRBV2 and TRBJ2-7): EPEVTQTPSHQVTQMGQEVILRCVPISNHLYFYWYRQILGQKVEFLVSFYNNEISEKSEIFDDQFSVERPDGSNFTLKIRSTKLEDSAMYFCAGGRGLATLYEQYFGPGTRLTVT.

The chain joins TRBV6-5 to TRBJ2-7, with 7 bases that match TRBD1. J was trimmed by 0 bases and V by 5 bases; bases with no gene match: 4. Germline CDR1 reads MNHEY; CDR2 reads SVGAGI. CDR3 length equals 14 residues. The CDR3: CASSTRGTSYEQYF. CDR3 sequence (DNA): TGTGCCAGCAGTACCAGGGGGACCTCCTACGAGCAGTACTTC.

The CDR3 loop reads CASRQGSNQPQHF. The CDR3 DNA follows: TGTGCCAGCAGGCAGGGTAGCAATCAGCCCCAGCATTTT. The J gene is TRBJ1-5, the V gene TRBV27, with D perhaps TRBD1 (5 bases). The CDR3 has 13 residues. Per the germline V gene, CDR1 is MNHEY and CDR2 is SMNVEV (reference sequence). Trimming took 6 bases from V and 0 from J, leaving 6 bases between them.

The gene calls are TRBV28 and TRBJ2-7; D unresolved. The V gene lost 1 base and the J gene lost 4 bases, with 5 bases spanning the gap. The CDR3 sequence is 12 residues long. CDR1 MDHEN and CDR2 SYDVKM come from the germline V gene. The CDR3 loop is CASSLYRYEQYF. The CDR3 region has the DNA TGTGCCAGCAGTTTATACAGATACGAGCAGTACTTC.

V and J are TRBV28 and TRBJ2-7, with a weak D call TRBD1 (6 bases). V was cut by 1 base and J by 0 bases, with 10 bases left in between. This CDR3 region has 15 residues. CDR1 MDHEN and CDR2 SYDVKM come from the germline V gene. CDR3 nucleotide sequence: TGTGCCAGCAGTTTATTTGAACAGGGCTCCTACGAGCAGTACTTC. Encoded protein: CASSLFEQGSYEQYF.

The chain is built from TRBV4-1 and TRBJ2-1; 8 nucleotides match TRBD2. V was clipped by 4 bases and J by 1 base; unmatched bases: 6. There are 16 residues in the CDR3. The germline V gene has CDR1 MGHRA and CDR2 YSYEKL. The CDR3 region is CASSPRTSLSYNEQFF. CDR3 DNA sequence: TGCGCCAGCAGCCCTAGGACTAGCTTGTCCTACAATGAGCAGTTCTTC.

The V gene is TRBV10-3, the J gene TRBJ2-5, with 7 bases aligning to TRBD2. Germline trimming cut 2 bases from V and 0 bases from J; bases unmatched to any gene: 6. From germline, CDR1 is ENHRY and CDR2 SYGVKD. The CDR3 is 16 amino acids. CDR3 amino acids: CAISEGGEGYQETQYF. CDR3 DNA: TGTGCCATCAGTGAGGGTGGGGAGGGGTACCAAGAGACCCAGTACTTC.

This chain joins TRBV28 and TRBJ2-7; D ambiguous. The ends were cut back, 8 bases at V and 5 bases at J, with 16 bases in the middle. Germline V lookup: CDR1 MDHEN, CDR2 SYDVKM. This CDR3 spans 13 amino acids. CDR3 protein: CASPSREPNEQYF. The CDR3, as DNA: TGTGCCAGCCCGTCCCGAGAACCCAACGAGCAGTACTTC.

This clone was counted between two and nine times. The rearrangement joins TRBV29-1 to TRBJ2-5; no definite D call. Germline loops: CDR1 SQVTM, CDR2 ANQGSEA. V dropped 5 bases and J dropped 1 base, with 2 bases sitting between them. The CDR3 sequence is 10 residues long. CDR3 nucleotide sequence: TGCAGCGTTTTCCAAGAGACCCAGTACTTC. It yields the protein CSVFQETQYF.